The TCR beta chain under discussion was sequenced for a study of OX40 agonist ivuxolimab in advanced cancers. Some clones are missing from TCRdb's copy, which holds only in-frame ones; the method was immunoSEQ multiplex PCR. This sample has around 100,000 clones, with roughly 89% found just once. The sequenced sample was CD4+ or CD8+ T cells sorted from blood, obtained in a trial of the OX40 agonist ivuxolimab. This clonotype was obtained from an adult with an advanced solid tumor such as melanoma, head and neck, liver or kidney cancer.

CDR3 sequence: CASRPGVEDTQYF. The DNA of the CDR3 is TGTGCCAGCAGGCCAGGGGTGGAAGATACGCAGTATTTT. This rearrangement joins TRBV14 to TRBJ2-3, with D perhaps matching TRBD1 (6 bases). CDR3 length: 13 residues. Germline CDR1 SGHDN, CDR2 FVKESK. V gave up 6 bases and J gave up 5 bases, with 12 bases separating them. The full variable domain, rest sourced from reference TRBV14 and TRBJ2-3, is EAGVTQFPSHSVIEKGQTVTLRCDPISGHDNLYWYRRVMGKEIKFLLHFVKESKQDESGMPNNRFLAERTGGTYSTLKVQPAELEDSGVYFCASRPGVEDTQYFGPGTRLTVL.